One T cell receptor beta chain is described in this entry. This clone was seen a handful of times. Per-nucleotide qualities are absent, and no much larger clonotype sits a single base away. Library preparation was by the immunoSEQ multiplex PCR assay. For most patients, genomic DNA was isolated with the Qiagen DNeasy Blood and Tissue Kit and shipped frozen to Adaptive Biotechnologies for TCR sequencing. For most patients, high-throughput TCR-beta CDR3 sequencing of genomic DNA was performed by Adaptive Biotechnologies. The paper's processing steps were these. TCR sequencing data were retrieved from Adaptive's ImmunoSEQ software for 15 to 20 patients, whereas three other patients were processed with MiXCR and VDJtools. To correct CD4 versus CD8 sorting errors, any sequence found in both subsets at a frequency ratio below 5:1 was removed. CDR3 nucleotide sequences shared between donor and recipient were removed because the origin of such sequences could not be assigned. Alloreactive clones required at least 2-fold expansion over unstimulated cells and minimum CFSE-low frequency of 0.002% (template counts) or 0.001% (read counts). Clones were considered mappable if detected in sequenced pre-transplant spleen, lymph node, or MLR CFSE-low populations of the donor or recipient. Cumulative frequency of alloreactive clones was calculated as a percentage of all sequences weighted by copy number. This is the immuneACCESS table as TCRdb keeps it, with only in-frame sequences that have V and J called. A part of the clones is gone; compared with another copy, unresolved V genes explain less than half, and the rest is unexplained. V and J calls and clone size are copied from that table; D and trimming were computed from the DNA. Counted in this sample were 8,000 to 9,500 clones; roughly 31% of them appeared once. The ten largest make up 2% to 2.5% of the sample.

This record belongs to a study of graft-versus-host responses after intestinal transplantation (dated by TCRdb to about 2021). Regarding the study in general: Recipients received multivisceral, liver-intestinal, or isolated intestinal transplants. Samples from three later patients were sequenced in-house on an Illumina MiSeq with MiXCR processing rather than by the commercial service. To identify alloreactive clones, pre-transplant mixed lymphocyte reaction products were sequenced and compared with unstimulated pre-transplant donor and recipient T cells. A peak of at least 4% donor T cells among recipient peripheral blood mononuclear cells was the definition used for donor T cell macrochimerism. Graft-versus-host and host-versus-graft alloreactive T cell clones were tracked in the graft, circulation and bone marrow after intestinal transplantation using bulk TCR-beta CDR3 sequencing. Of the 20 to 25 intestinal transplant recipients enrolled in the cohort, one of whom was a retransplant, a few patients without pretransplant specimens were excluded. Every recipient was given anti-thymocyte globulin induction, then maintenance tacrolimus and steroids for about 3 years.

Interpreted using the paper, the time point label stands for: cells obtained before transplantation from donor or recipient. Mixed lymphocyte reactions plated some 200,000 CFSE-labeled pre-transplant responders with some 200,000 irradiated violet-dye-labeled stimulators and were cultured for more than five days. Proliferating CD3+CD4+CFSE-low and CD3+CD8+CFSE-low responder cells were FACS-sorted on a BD Influx sorter after the mixed lymphocyte reaction. The germline V gene sets CDR1 to SNHLY and CDR2 to FYNNEI. Counted from cysteine to phenylalanine, this CDR3 has 18 amino acids. Kept here is only the CDR3 DNA, which spans 54 bases and is read in frame from base 1. Relative to germline, V is missing 4 bases and J is missing 0 bases, with 10 bases of the junction outside any gene match. Overall results and qualifications from the work: Early after transplant, peak levels of circulating GvH clones were associated with declines in HvG clones. Patients with donor T cell macrochimerism had high GvH to HvG T cell clonal ratios in their allografts. The conclusions were limited by the relatively low number and heterogeneity of the intestinal transplant patients. GvH clones were found in recipient bone marrow, and some of the GvH clones appeared earlier in ileal mucosa or blood, which is consistent with an intestinal mucosal origin.

The sequence links TRBV2 to TRBJ1-4, and 8 bases in between align with TRBD1. The TCR was taken from a human patient who received an intestinal transplant. The sequences come from alloreactive CD8+ T cells from a mixed lymphocyte reaction culture, collected before intestinal transplant. Read against the paper, the sample's cell subset or site label means: CFSE-low proliferating T cells sorted from approximately six-day pre-transplant mixed lymphocyte reaction (GvH or HvG direction). The DNA is TGTGCCAGCAGTGGTAGTAGCAGGGGGCGGGCAACTAATGAAAAACTGTTTTTT. It encodes CASSGSSRGRATNEKLFF. The entire variable domain, with the stretches around the CDR3 drawn from the reference TRBV2 and TRBJ1-4 proteins, is EPEVTQTPSHQVTQMGQEVILRCVPISNHLYFYWYRQILGQKVEFLVSFYNNEISEKSEIFDDQFSVERPDGSNFTLKIRSTKLEDSAMYFCASSGSSRGRATNEKLFFGSGTQLSVL.